This T cell receptor beta chain derives from a study of blood T cell repertoires in COVID-19. Looked up from germline, CDR1 is MNHEY and CDR2 is SVGAGI. With V trimmed by 6 bases and J by 8 bases, 1 base remained unmatched. This CDR3 has 13 residues. The participants were between roughly 18 and 100 years old and came from under 25 US areas. TCRdb's table, derived via immunoSEQ multiplex PCR, lists solely in-frame clones and lacks some. The sample has about 330,000 clones, 87% seen once; the top ten hold 0.9% to 1.2%. The sequenced material came from PBMCs or T cells enriched from blood (not recorded which). The clonotype originates from a woman aged 25 to 45 who had recovered from COVID-19. V gene TRBV6-5 combines with J gene TRBJ1-6, with 10 bases matching TRBD1. CDR3 nucleotides: TGTGCCAGCAGCGGACAGGGGGATTCACCCCTCCACTTT. Encoded protein: CASSGQGDSPLHF.